This TCR beta chain was observed in a study of blood T cell repertoires in COVID-19 (TCRdb year 2020). Regarding the research as a whole: Samples covering the acute and convalescent phases of COVID-19 were provided by collaborators in the United States, Italy and Spain. Deeply sampled blood TCRbeta repertoires from subjects exposed to, actively infected with, or recovered from COVID-19 were included in the dataset. The prospective study material was composed of cDNA or gDNA derived from T cells, B-cell-depleted T cells, or PBMCs. Where HLA class I and class II types were available, the types were taken from metadata supplied by the sample provider, not from assay-based typing. The repertoires were released in a freely available public database meant as a resource for research on the immune response to SARS-CoV-2. The samples were drawn from the first 160 participants of the ongoing ImmuneRACE study and from 1,200 or so subjects provided by 6 global collaborators. A de-identified subject ID, COVID-19 status, age in years and sex were almost always included in the sample metadata. The research as a whole found: The quantity of clinical and demographic metadata differed by source and by participant and was supplied without curation.

TCRbeta CDR3 regions were amplified from genomic DNA by means of the immunoSEQ Assay, a bias-controlled multiplex PCR. The published analysis was carried out like this. The number of nucleated cells in each sample was estimated from the amplification of reference gene primers within the assay. Sequence reads were collapsed and filtered to measure the absolute abundance of every unique TCRbeta CDR3 rearrangement. For each sample, productive Simpson clonality was calculated by taking the square root of Simpson's diversity index across productive rearrangements. As stored in TCRdb, this immuneACCESS dataset retains in-frame rearrangements with V and J assigned. A fraction of the clones does not appear; measured against another copy, unresolved V genes explain less than half of the discrepancy, and the remainder lacks a known reason. That table supplies the V and J calls and clone size; D and trimming were determined from the DNA. Counted in this sample were some 300,000 clones; 89% of them appeared once. The top ten hold 1.5% to 2% of the sample.

Its CDR3 holds 18 amino acids, cysteine through phenylalanine. CDR3 DNA is the only sequence kept; it has 54 bases, read in frame from the first base. Based on the germline V gene, the CDR1 and CDR2 sequences are LGHNA and YNFKEQ. The junction shows trimming of 3 bases on V and 0 bases on J, and the gene matches do not reach 11 bases of it. On this clone itself: This clone's antigen is unknown. Base qualities are missing; no much larger clone stands one base away.

Participants in the prospective study were aged roughly 18 to 89 years, lived in 24 United States geographic areas, and enrolled through a virtual design. To assign participants to cohorts, the prospective study relied on clinical history that participants themselves reported in a screening survey and a study questionnaire. For ImmuneRACE Cohort 3, a participant was defined as recovered based on two consecutive negative NP/OP PCR tests, clearance by a healthcare professional, or resolution of symptoms. Each participant in the prospective study had whole blood, serum and a nasopharyngeal or oropharyngeal swab collected by mobile phlebotomists. Additional blood draws and questionnaires over an approximately 2-month period could optionally be provided by prospective study participants. Before DNA extraction, prospective study blood samples were shipped either frozen or at room temperature.

The receptor was derived from a woman between 35 and 50 years old who had recovered from COVID-19. Sequencing input: PBMCs or T cells enriched from blood (not recorded which). The rearrangement combines TRBV4-2 with TRBJ1-2; TRBD1 agrees with 9 junctional bases. The CDR3 is CASSQDGQGLLANYGYTF. DNA sequence: TGTGCCAGCAGCCAGGATGGACAGGGGCTTCTAGCTAACTATGGCTACACCTTC.